This TCR beta chain was observed in a study of post-analysis software for immune sequencing data (dated by TCRdb to about 2015). General notes on the study: Relapsing-remitting, secondary progressive and progressive-relapsing multiple sclerosis were recorded as disease courses, and subtype annotation was lacking for some patients. A subset of samples was prepared in parallel using single-end sample barcoding, then pooled and co-amplified after Illumina adapter ligation. The patient repertoires were compared against 10 to 12 previously published healthy control repertoires obtained from donors aged roughly 6 to 28 years.

Overall study results and their limits: The control group was slightly older than the multiple sclerosis patient group. Normalized Chao1 diversity was significantly lower in multiple sclerosis patients than controls, suggesting substantial peripheral T-cell clonal expansion. When samples were clustered directly using the F measure, samples prepared in the same batch co-clustered strongly, which prompted a batch-effect correction. Four to six TRBV segments, including TRBV5-6, TRBV5-1 and TRBV20-1, were significantly more frequent in patients than controls.

The library was built by means of PCR. Sequencing instrument: Illumina HiSeq 2500. To reduce PCR and sequencing biases, unique molecular identifiers were built into the TCR beta cDNA libraries. Per 1 to 10 million input T cells, approximately 500,000 cDNA molecules were obtained, such that each molecule approximated one T cell. The patient libraries were prepared and sequenced with the same protocol used for the earlier healthy control dataset. Samples belonging to the same batch were prepared together, multiplexed and sequenced on a shared HiSeq lane. The authors' analysis ran thus. Raw barcoded reads were processed with MIGEC, and single-read molecular identifier groups were discarded before consensus assembly and CDR3 extraction. VDJtools was used for post-analysis of the clonotype tables, with diversity normalized by down-sampling every dataset to the smallest sample size. In repertoire overlap clustering, CDR3 amino acid sequences, but not nucleotide sequences, were matched to correct batch-related cross-sample contamination. TCRdb reprocessed the public reads (quality trimming at Q25 with fastp, clone calling with MiXCR) and kept in-frame beta chains. For every CDR3 protein sequence, its rows merge into one entry that carries the most common genes and DNA. The V and J calls reflect TCRdb's pipeline rather than the authors' work. The sample data list roughly 570,000 distinct CDR3 sequences, and approximately 31% of these were observed just once. In total, the top ten clones hold about 6% of the sample.

TCR beta repertoires were profiled from peripheral blood of about a dozen young patients with multiple sclerosis to demonstrate the VDJtools post-analysis software. Multiple sclerosis patients were children and adolescents aged roughly 6 to 17 years. The germline V gene sets CDR1 to MNHNS and CDR2 to SASEGT. CDR3 length: 13 amino acids, cysteine to phenylalanine. The read is trimmed to its CDR3 DNA, 39 bases read in frame from base 1. The V end gives up 10 bases and the J end 3 bases, leaving 5 bases in the junction not matched to a gene. The sample holds a few counts of this clonotype. The antigen this receptor binds is unknown. No much larger clone is present one base from it, and per-base qualities are unavailable.

The material sequenced was blood. The receptor's source is a girl younger than 18 with multiple sclerosis. The chain joins TRBV6-1 to TRBJ1-5; TRBD1 fits 8 bases in the junction. The CDR3 reads CATEDRDNQPQHF. DNA sequence: TGTGCCACTGAGGACAGGGACAATCAGCCCCAGCATTTT.